Listed below are T cell receptor beta chains from one sample, sequenced in a study of CD8 T cells in ankylosing spondylitis. MiXCR was run by TCRdb on the 5' RACE reads, yielding one entry per CDR3 protein. The table lists about 160,000 distinct CDR3 sequences, around a tenth of them singletons. Sequenced material: blood, either unsorted or a sorted T cell fraction (not recorded which). All receptors derive from a female donor with ankylosing spondylitis or in good health (not recorded which). The CDR3 runs from the conserved cysteine through the conserved F or W. A D gene is named only where the DNA matches it firmly. Size tells how often a clone was seen (once, few, many) or the class of an expanded clone, and some rows leave it out.

j_gene | d_gene | abundance | v_gene | CDR3aa | CDR3nt
TRBJ2-3 | . | . | TRBV5-6 | CASSWGPGTDTQYF | TGTGCCAGCAGCTGGGGACCTGGGACAGATACGCAGTATTTT
TRBJ1-5 | TRBD1 | few | TRBV28 | CASSETGTANQPQHF | TGTGCCAGCAGTGAGACCGGGACAGCTAATCAGCCCCAGCATTTT
TRBJ2-1 | TRBD1 | many | TRBV5-6 | CASSGTGGRSYNEQFF | TGTGCCAGCAGCGGAACAGGGGGCAGGTCCTACAATGAGCAGTTCTTC
TRBJ1-2 | . | few | TRBV25-1 | CASSGTDSYGYTF | TGTGCCAGCAGTGGGACAGACTCCTATGGCTACACCTTC
TRBJ2-1 | . | few | TRBV7-6 | CASSLSKQGVAALEQFF | TGTGCCAGCAGCTTAAGTAAGCAAGGAGTAGCCGCCCTTGAGCAGTTCTTC
TRBJ2-7 | . | many | TRBV10-2 | CASSGLSSEQYF | TGCGCCAGCAGCGGACTCTCGTCAGAGCAGTACTTC
TRBJ1-2 | . | . | TRBV18 | CASSEEMGTETRSNYGYTF | TGTGCCAGCTCCGAAGAGATGGGGACCGAAACACGTTCTAACTATGGCTACACCTTC
TRBJ2-5 | . | . | TRBV12-3/TRBV12-4 | CASSLWKQETQYF | TGTGCCAGCAGTTTATGGAAACAAGAGACCCAGTACTTC
TRBJ1-2 | . | . | TRBV6-1 | CASRDLSVNYGYTF | TGTGCCAGCAGGGATTTATCGGTTAACTATGGCTACACCTTC
TRBJ2-1 | TRBD1 | . | TRBV7-8 | CASSLVLPGQGTYNEQFF | TGTGCCAGCAGCTTAGTCCTACCGGGACAGGGGACCTACAATGAGCAGTTCTTC
TRBJ2-7 | . | . | TRBV12-1 | CASSFCNRDPSYEQYF | TGTGCCAGCAGCTTTTGCAACCGGGACCCAAGTTACGAGCAGTACTTC
TRBJ2-3 | . | many | TRBV9 | CASSVAGPDTQYF | TGTGCCAGCAGCGTAGCGGGGCCAGATACGCAGTATTTT
TRBJ2-1 | . | few | TRBV27 | CASSLSGLPYNEQFF | TGTGCCAGCAGTTTATCTGGTCTACCGTACAATGAGCAGTTCTTC
TRBJ2-3 | . | many | TRBV14 | CASSQGHPDTQYF | TGTGCCAGCAGCCAAGGGCATCCAGATACGCAGTATTTT
TRBJ2-3 | . | few | TRBV9 | CASSVGGTRTDTQYF | TGTGCCAGCAGCGTAGGCGGGACCCGCACAGATACGCAGTATTTT
TRBJ2-7 | . | few | TRBV10-2 | CASSTGPLHEQYF | TGCGCCAGCAGCACCGGGCCCCTCCACGAGCAGTACTTC
TRBJ1-5 | . | . | TRBV7-9 | CASSQDSSNQPQHF | TGTGCCAGCAGCCAGGACAGCTCTAATCAGCCCCAGCATTTT
TRBJ2-1 | TRBD1 | many | TRBV7-2 | CASSSPDRGDYNEQFF | TGTGCCAGCAGCTCCCCGGACAGGGGGGACTACAATGAGCAGTTCTTC
TRBJ1-1 | . | few | TRBV30 | CAWTRPGEAFF | TGTGCCTGGACCCGCCCAGGAGAAGCTTTCTTT
TRBJ2-1 | TRBD2 | few | TRBV5-6 | CASTLGGEGRRDNEQFF | TGTGCCAGCACCCTGGGGGGGGAGGGCCGGAGGGACAATGAGCAGTTCTTC
TRBJ2-7 | TRBD2 | . | TRBV15 | CATSPRGPGGEQYF | TGTGCCACCAGCCCGAGGGGCCCGGGGGGCGAGCAGTACTTC
TRBJ2-5 | . | . | TRBV28 | CASTQGGVETQYF | TGTGCCAGCACTCAGGGGGGTGTGGAGACCCAGTACTTC
TRBJ2-7 | . | few | TRBV5-1 | CASSLGQQFYEQYF | TGCGCCAGCAGCTTGGGACAGCAGTTCTACGAGCAGTACTTC
TRBJ1-1 | . | once | TRBV28 | CASSSVGLNTEAFF | TGTGCCAGCAGTTCGGTGGGCTTGAACACTGAAGCTTTCTTT
TRBJ2-3 | . | . | TRBV9 | CASSVGGPTDTQYF | TGTGCCAGCAGCGTAGGGGGGCCGACAGATACGCAGTATTTT
TRBJ1-5 | . | few | TRBV27 | CASSLLRGNQPQHF | TGTGCCAGCAGTCTACTACGGGGGAATCAGCCCCAGCATTTT
TRBJ2-1 | . | . | TRBV2 | CASSGRAADDPYNEQFF | TGTGCCAGCAGTGGTCGGGCCGCTGACGACCCCTACAATGAGCAGTTCTTC
TRBJ2-5 | . | few | TRBV7-9 | CASTHEGGPPETQYF | TGTGCCAGCACACACGAGGGGGGACCCCCAGAGACCCAGTACTTC
TRBJ1-2 | . | . | TRBV20-1 | CSARERVTNYGYTF | TGCAGTGCTAGAGAACGGGTAACTAACTATGGCTACACCTTC
TRBJ2-7 | TRBD1 | . | TRBV18 | CASSLPGTGGNEQYF | TGTGCCAGCTCACTCCCAGGGACAGGGGGGAACGAGCAGTACTTC
TRBJ2-1 | TRBD2 | . | TRBV19 | CASSTWTSGRHEQFF | TGTGCCAGTAGTACATGGACTAGCGGGAGACATGAGCAGTTCTTC
TRBJ2-3 | . | many | TRBV20-1 | CSVRSADTQYF | TGCAGTGTAAGATCGGCAGATACGCAGTATTTT
TRBJ2-3 | TRBD1 | . | TRBV20-1 | CSARDWRAGTGALTDTQYF | TGCAGTGCTAGAGATTGGAGGGCCGGGACAGGGGCCCTCACAGATACGCAGTATTTT
TRBJ2-1 | . | many | TRBV13 | CASSPENNEQFF | TGTGCCAGCAGCCCCGAGAACAATGAGCAGTTCTTC
TRBJ2-7 | . | . | TRBV6-2/TRBV6-3 | CASSLATSYEQYF | TGTGCCAGCAGCCTAGCTACTAGCTACGAGCAGTACTTC
TRBJ1-5 | TRBD1 | many | TRBV10-2 | CASSDERTGNLNQPQHF | TGCGCCAGCAGTGATGAGAGGACAGGGAATCTGAATCAGCCCCAGCATTTT
TRBJ1-1 | . | few | TRBV2 | CASSEAGGYTEAFF | TGTGCCAGCAGTGAAGCAGGGGGGTACACTGAAGCTTTCTTT
TRBJ2-1 | TRBD2 | . | TRBV24-1 | CATSSTSGNEQFF | TGTGCCACCAGTTCAACTAGCGGCAATGAGCAGTTCTTC
TRBJ2-3 | . | . | TRBV21-1 | CASSITLANSTDTQYF | TGTGCCAGCAGCATAACACTAGCTAACTCCACAGATACGCAGTATTTT
TRBJ2-3 | . | many | TRBV12-3/TRBV12-4 | CASSLVGRTDTQYF | TGTGCCAGCAGCCTAGTGGGGAGGACAGATACGCAGTATTTT